These T cell receptor beta chains were read from a single sample in a study of cytomegalovirus exposure and HLA in healthy donors. Method: immunoSEQ multiplex PCR; TCRdb's copy keeps in-frame clones and lacks some. The sample holds about 170,000 clones, around 80% seen once. The sequenced material came from PBMCs. The source is a male donor in good health and CMV-seronegative. The CDR3 runs from the conserved cysteine through the conserved F or W. The D gene is left open where the match is weak. Clone size is not always given. Where it is, it says once, few, many or a class for expanded clones.

>.|.|TRBJ1-4|TRBV5-1
TGCGCCAGCAGCTCCGGGGAGGTTGAAAAACTGTTTTTT
CASSSGEVEKLFF
>.|.|TRBJ1-1|TRBV30
TGTGCCTGGAGTGCGGGAGGTGACACTGAAGCTTTCTTT
CAWSAGGDTEAFF
>.|TRBD1|TRBJ2-2|TRBV5-4
TGTGCCAGCAGCTTGGGATGGGACAGGGACGCGAACACCGGGGAGCTGTTTTTT
CASSLGWDRDANTGELFF
>.|.|TRBJ2-3|TRBV27
TGTGCCAGCAGTGCCTCAGGGGCTACCAGCACAGATACGCAGTATTTT
CASSASGATSTDTQYF
>.|.|TRBJ2-3|TRBV5-4
TGTGCCAGCAGCTTAGAGAGGACAGATACGCAGTATTTT
CASSLERTDTQYF
>.|TRBD1|TRBJ1-5|TRBV2
TGTGCCAGCAGGCCGGGACAGGGTCATCAGCCCCAGCATTTT
CASRPGQGHQPQHF
>few|.|TRBJ2-7|TRBV21-1
TGTGCCACTCGGGACAGGGGGCGTTACGAGCAGTACTTC
CATRDRGRYEQYF
>once|.|TRBJ1-1|TRBV7-9
TGTGCCAGCAGTTTCTTGAACACTGAAGCTTTCTTT
CASSFLNTEAFF
>.|.|TRBJ2-7|TRBV15
TGTGCCACCAGCAGAGATCTCGTGATGCGGCAGCCAAGCTCCTACGAGCAGTACTTC
CATSRDLVMRQPSSYEQYF
>.|.|TRBJ1-2|TRBV4-1
TGCGCCAGCAGCCAAGTACAGGGCCGACACGGGAGCTACACCTTC
CASSQVQGRHGSYTF
>.|TRBD2|TRBJ2-5|TRBV2
TGTGCCACCTCCCGGGCTAGCGGACCTCAAGAGACCCAGTACTTC
CATSRASGPQETQYF
>few|TRBD1|TRBJ1-5|TRBV4-2
TGTGCCAGCAGCCCAGGACAGGGGGGACGCAATCAGCCCCAGCATTTT
CASSPGQGGRNQPQHF
>.|TRBD1|TRBJ1-6|TRBV18
TGTGCCAGCTCACCCGACAGGGCTCCTAATTCACCCCTCCACTTT
CASSPDRAPNSPLHF
>.|.|TRBJ2-6|TRBV7-9
TGTGCCAGCAGCCCCTTCAGGGGCTCTGGGGCCAACGTCCTGACTTTC
CASSPFRGSGANVLTF
>.|.|TRBJ1-2|TRBV6-5
TGTGCCAGCACCAACGGGGGTCCAGCTGGCTACACCTTC
CASTNGGPAGYTF
>.|TRBD1|TRBJ1-5|TRBV7-9
TGTGCCAGCAGCCCATCGGACAGGGCGGGACAGCCCCAGCATTTT
CASSPSDRAGQPQHF
>.|.|TRBJ1-1|TRBV7-9
TGTGCCAGCAGCGATGACAGGTCTGAAGCTTTCTTT
CASSDDRSEAFF
>.|TRBD2|TRBJ2-1|TRBV12-5
TGTGCTAGTGGTCCCCCTGAAGCGGGGGGCGTTAATGAGCAGTTCTTC
CASGPPEAGGVNEQFF
>.|TRBD1|TRBJ1-6|TRBV10-3
TGTGCCATCAGTGAGTCCGACAGGGGACAGGATTCACCCCTCCACTTT
CAISESDRGQDSPLHF
>.|.|TRBJ2-2|TRBV11-2
TGTGCCAGCAGCTTAGCAGATAACACCGGGGAGCTGTTTTTT
CASSLADNTGELFF
>.|.|TRBJ2-7|TRBV9
TGTGCCAGCAGCCTTAGTGGCGGCTCCTACGAGCAGTACTTC
CASSLSGGSYEQYF
>.|.|TRBJ2-5|TRBV5-1
TGCGCCAGCAGCTTGGCCGGGAGTTTCCCCGCAATCGGGACCCAGTACTTC
CASSLAGSFPAIGTQYF
>.|.|TRBJ1-2|TRBV6-1
TGTGCCAGCACCACTCTGGGGAGGGACTATGGCTACACCTTC
CASTTLGRDYGYTF
>.|.|TRBJ1-2|TRBV5-1
TGCGCCAGCAGAGACGCGAGAGGGATCTATGGCTACACCTTC
CASRDARGIYGYTF
>.|.|TRBJ2-5|TRBV13
TGTGCCAGCAGCTCTCTTGGGCACCAAGAGACCCAGTACTTC
CASSSLGHQETQYF
>.|.|TRBJ1-5|TRBV6-5
TGTGCCAGCAGTTACTCCTCTTCTCGGAGCAATCAGCCCCAGCATTTT
CASSYSSSRSNQPQHF
>.|.|TRBJ2-2|TRBV5-1
TGCGCCAGCAGCTTGATCGGTAACACCGGGGAGCTGTTTTTT
CASSLIGNTGELFF
>.|TRBD1|TRBJ1-2|TRBV6-1
TGTGCCAGCAAAGGACAGGACCCCATCAAGGGCTACACCTTC
CASKGQDPIKGYTF
>.|.|TRBJ2-2|TRBV10-2
TGCGCCAGCAGTGAACTAGTGGCCGGGGAGCTGTTTTTT
CASSELVAGELFF
>.|.|TRBJ1-1|TRBV6-5
TGTGCCAGCAGTATTCCAGGGTTGGGAACTGAAGCTTTCTTT
CASSIPGLGTEAFF
>.|.|TRBJ1-6|TRBV6-5
TGTGCCAGCAGTTACGCCCAGATCTCTAATTCACCCCTCCACTTT
CASSYAQISNSPLHF
>once|TRBD1|TRBJ1-6|TRBV9
TGTGCCAGCAGCCCACGACAGGGGACTAATTCACCCCTCCACTTT
CASSPRQGTNSPLHF
>few|TRBD2|TRBJ2-1|TRBV6-1
TGTGCCAGCAGTGAAACTAGCGGGGGGGCCAGGTTCTTC
CASSETSGGARFF
>.|.|TRBJ1-1|TRBV4-3
TGCGCCAGCAGCTCCCGAATCGGGGATGAAGCTTTCTTT
CASSSRIGDEAFF
>.|.|TRBJ2-3|TRBV27
TGTGCCAGCAGTTTACTCTTTAGCACAGATACGCAGTATTTT
CASSLLFSTDTQYF
>.|.|TRBJ2-7|TRBV7-2
TGTGCCAGCAGCTTAGTGGCCTCCTACGAGCAGTACTTC
CASSLVASYEQYF
>.|.|TRBJ1-2|TRBV6-5
TGTGCCAGCAGACTCAGGGGCATCTATGGCTACACCTTC
CASRLRGIYGYTF
>.|TRBD2|TRBJ2-1|TRBV29-1
TGCAGCGTTTCCGGACTAGCGGGATACTACAATGAGCAGTTCTTC
CSVSGLAGYYNEQFF
>.|.|TRBJ1-2|TRBV7-2
TGTGCCAGCAGCACCGGGGGGGGTAACTATGGCTACACCTTC
CASSTGGGNYGYTF
>.|TRBD1|TRBJ1-6|TRBV7-9
TGTGCCAGCAGCTTAACGGGACAGGGCGATTCACCCCTCCACTTT
CASSLTGQGDSPLHF
>.|.|TRBJ2-5|TRBV11-2
TGTGCCAGCAGCCTAGATTGGAAGGGGTTTGAGACCCAGTACTTC
CASSLDWKGFETQYF
>once|TRBD1|TRBJ1-2|TRBV2
TGTGCCAGCAGAGAAAGATTGGGACCGGGACAGGGAGTCTCTGGCTACACCTTC
CASRERLGPGQGVSGYTF
>.|.|TRBJ1-3|TRBV29-1
TGCAGCGTTGTTCGTCAGGACTCTGGAAACACCATATATTTT
CSVVRQDSGNTIYF
>once|TRBD1|TRBJ2-1|TRBV7-2
TGTGCCAGCAGCCTTGGGACAGGGTCCTGGGAGCAGTTCTTC
CASSLGTGSWEQFF
>few|TRBD1|TRBJ1-2|TRBV4-2
TGTGCCAGCAGGCCCGGTGAGGGGGCCACTTCTGGCTACACCTTC
CASRPGEGATSGYTF
>few|.|TRBJ1-2|TRBV29-1
TGCAGCGTTTCTTCCTATGGCTACACCTTC
CSVSSYGYTF
>.|.|TRBJ2-2|TRBV30
TGTGCCTGCCTCACTGGGGGACACTCCACCGGGGAGCTGTTTTTT
CACLTGGHSTGELFF
>few|.|TRBJ2-7|TRBV18
TGTGCCAGCTCACCTAGAGTCGAGGGTTCCGGCGAGCAGTACTTC
CASSPRVEGSGEQYF
>few|.|TRBJ2-7|TRBV11-2
TGTGCCAGCAGCTTAGATACCAGCGGCGAGCAGTACTTC
CASSLDTSGEQYF
>once|.|TRBJ1-4|TRBV21-1
TGTGCCAGCAGCAAAGAGGTTCCCCGGTCAGGCGAAAAACTGTTTTTT
CASSKEVPRSGEKLFF
>.|.|TRBJ1-2|TRBV10-3
TGTGCCTCCTCCCCGACAGAGAACTATGGCTACACCTTC
CASSPTENYGYTF
>.|.|TRBJ2-1|TRBV6-6
TGTGCCAGCAGCCCGTACGACAGGGGAGGGAATGAGCAGTTCTTC
CASSPYDRGGNEQFF
>few|.|TRBJ1-1|TRBV4-1
TGCGCCAGCAGCCAAGATCGCCAGTGGAGCACTGAAGCTTTCTTT
CASSQDRQWSTEAFF